The 15 T cell receptor beta chains below come from one sample, sequenced in a study of shared clonotypes between healthy human individuals. Assay used: immunoSEQ multiplex PCR; TCRdb lists only in-frame clones, some missing. Here the sample spans 1.5 million to 2.5 million clones, less than 95% being singletons. Naive CD8 cells lacked CD45RO, underwent positive selection for CCR7 and left out terminally differentiated effector memory CD45RA+ cells. The sample comprised naive CD8+ T cells sorted from blood. The receptors come from a man between 18 and 35 years old in good health.

The gene calls are TRBV9 and TRBJ1-4; a possible D gene is TRBD1 (6 bases). V lost 2 bases to trimming and J lost 0 bases, with 14 bases between them. CDR1 and CDR2 (germline): SGDLS, YYNGEE. The length of the CDR3 is 17 residues. The CDR3 coding sequence is TGTGCCAGCAGCGTCGAGCGGGACACCACAACTAATGAAAAACTGTTTTTT. Its protein is CASSVERDTTTNEKLFF. Complete variable domain (other parts from reference TRBV9 and TRBJ1-4): DSGVTQTPKHLITATGQRVTLRCSPRSGDLSVYWYQQSLDQGLQFLIQYYNGEERAKGNILERFSAQQFPDLHSELNLSSLELGDSALYFCASSVERDTTTNEKLFFGSGTQLSVL.

This chain joins TRBV28 and TRBJ2-5, with D unresolved. CDR3 length: 11 amino acids. The V end was cut by 3 bases, the J end by 5 bases, with 4 bases between. CDR1 is MDHEN and CDR2 is SYDVKM in the germline V gene. The CDR3 bases are TGTGCCAGCAGTTTCGCGGAGACCCAGTACTTC. Translated, it gives CASSFAETQYF.

CDR3 sequence: CASSETGTGVDEQYF. For the CDR3, the DNA is TGCGCCAGCAGTGAGACCGGGACAGGGGTGGACGAGCAGTACTTC. This sequence joins TRBV10-1 and TRBJ2-7; 10 bases align to TRBD1. Trimming removed 2 bases from V and 5 bases from J; junction bases left unmatched: 6. Per germline, CDR1 WNHNN and CDR2 SYGVQD (reference sequence). The CDR3 length is 15 residues.

J is TRBJ2-7 and V is TRBV4-3; perhaps D is TRBD1 or TRBD2 (5 bases each). The CDR3 is made up of 17 amino acids. V lost 0 bases and J lost 2, with 17 bases in between. Looked up from germline, CDR1 is LGHNA and CDR2 is YSLEER. CDR3: CASSQDSVSWGTYEQYF. Written as DNA, the CDR3 is TGCGCCAGCAGCCAAGATTCAGTCTCCTGGGGGACCTACGAGCAGTACTTC.

This sequence joins TRBV5-4 and TRBJ1-6; the D gene is possibly TRBD1 (5 bases). Germline V gene data show CDR1 as SGHNT and CDR2 as YYREEE (reference sequence). The CDR3 is made up of 15 amino acids. V was shortened by 4 bases and J by 5 bases, with 13 bases between the two germline ends. CDR3 in DNA: TGTGCCAGCAGCCCGGGACGGTATGATAATTCACCCCTCCACTTT. This gives the protein CASSPGRYDNSPLHF.

The chain has TRBV5-1 and TRBJ2-3, with 11 nucleotides matching TRBD1. The CDR3 consists of 16 residues. Trimming took 4 bases from V and 0 from J; bases not matched to a gene: 4. Germline values: CDR1 SGHRS, CDR2 YFSETQ. CDR3 sequence (DNA): TGCGCCAGCAGCCCCGGACAGGGGGCGAGCACAGATACGCAGTATTTT. It yields the protein CASSPGQGASTDTQYF. Full variable domain (rest looked up from reference TRBV5-1 and TRBJ2-3): KAGVTQTPRYLIKTRGQQVTLSCSPISGHRSVSWYQQTPGQGLQFLFEYFSETQRNKGNFPGRFSGRQFSNSRSEMNVSTLELGDSALYLCASSPGQGASTDTQYFGPGTRLTVL.

CDR3 loop: CASSHDREETQYF. Written as DNA, the CDR3 is TGTGCCAGCAGCCACGACAGGGAAGAGACCCAGTACTTC. V gene TRBV7-6 combines with J gene TRBJ2-5, with 7 bases aligning to TRBD1. CDR3 length: 13 amino acids. The V gene end was trimmed by 5 bases and the J gene end by 3 bases; junction bases not matched to a gene: 3. Germline CDR1 is SGHVS and CDR2 is FNYEAQ.

The chain uses TRBV11-2 and TRBJ1-5, with D possibly being TRBD1 (5 bases). The V end lost 0 bases, the J end lost 8 bases, and 14 bases lay between the germline ends. The CDR3 spans 15 residues. Germline V gene data show CDR1 as SGHAT and CDR2 as FQNNGV. CDR3 DNA: TGTGCCAGCAGCTTAGATGAGTGGGGCTCGGAGCCCCAGCATTTT. Its protein is CASSLDEWGSEPQHF.

The chain is built from TRBV7-9 and TRBJ2-5; 7 positions agree with TRBD1. This CDR3 comprises 15 residues. Germline CDR1 SEHNR, CDR2 FQNEAQ (reference sequence). The ends lost 5 bases at V and 5 bases at J; junction bases unmatched: 11. The CDR3 protein is CASSPPRDSRETQYF. Written as DNA, the CDR3 is TGTGCCAGCAGCCCCCCCAGGGACAGCCGGGAGACCCAGTACTTC.

The chain joins TRBV6-6 to TRBJ2-7; D not resolved. Per the germline V gene, CDR1 is MNHNY and CDR2 is SVGAGI (reference sequence). The CDR3 has 16 amino acids. The V end was cut by 2 bases, the J end by 5 bases, with 19 bases between. The CDR3 here is CASSYPLGLSRDEQYF. CDR3 coding DNA: TGTGCCAGCAGTTACCCCCTCGGGTTGTCTCGGGACGAGCAGTACTTC.

The chain combines TRBV2 with TRBJ1-6; D is uncertain. V was shortened by 5 bases and J by 0 bases, with 11 bases between the two germline ends. CDR1 SNHLY and CDR2 FYNNEI come from the germline V gene. The CDR3 totals 16 residues. The CDR3 sequence is CASSSPESSYNSPLHF. The CDR3 DNA is TGTGCCAGCAGTTCGCCAGAGAGCTCCTATAATTCACCCCTCCACTTT.

The chain recombines TRBV29-1 with TRBJ2-1; TRBD2 agrees at 9 bases. The germline V gene has CDR1 SQVTM and CDR2 ANQGSEA. The CDR3 totals 16 residues. V shed 5 bases, J shed 0 bases, and the junction held 8 bases outside the gene matches. The CDR3, as DNA: TGCAGCGTTCTTAGCGGGGGTCCCAGCTCCTACAATGAGCAGTTCTTC. Translated: CSVLSGGPSSYNEQFF.

The chain employs TRBV5-6 and TRBJ1-2, with D maybe TRBD1 (5 bases). The CDR3 covers 14 residues. Between the trimmed V and J ends, which lost 4 bases and 2 bases, there was a span of 12 bases. From germline, CDR1 is SGHDT and CDR2 YYEEEE. The CDR3 nucleotides are TGTGCCAGCAGCCCCGGGGACGGGAACTATGGCTACACCTTC. This sequence encodes CASSPGDGNYGYTF.

For this clone: This same CDR3 is encoded by further DNA sequences in the sample. The chain employs TRBV5-1 and TRBJ2-7, with TRBD2 as a possible D gene (6 bases). There are 14 residues in the CDR3. Germline V CDR1 and CDR2: SGHRS, YFSETQ. V was shortened by 1 base and J by 3 bases, with 11 bases between the two germline ends. CDR3 protein: CASSLSGEIYEQYF. CDR3 bases: TGCGCCAGCAGCTTGTCGGGGGAGATCTACGAGCAGTACTTC.

This clone was picked up one time. The chain links TRBV19 to TRBJ2-7, with D possibly being TRBD1 (5 bases). The CDR3 runs 15 residues. From germline, CDR1 is LNHDA and CDR2 SQIVND (reference sequence). Trimming cost V 5 bases and J 1 base, with 15 bases left between them. CDR3 sequence: CASSPIAAGSYEQYF. The CDR3 nucleotides are TGTGCCAGTAGTCCCATTGCCGCAGGGTCCTACGAGCAGTACTTC.